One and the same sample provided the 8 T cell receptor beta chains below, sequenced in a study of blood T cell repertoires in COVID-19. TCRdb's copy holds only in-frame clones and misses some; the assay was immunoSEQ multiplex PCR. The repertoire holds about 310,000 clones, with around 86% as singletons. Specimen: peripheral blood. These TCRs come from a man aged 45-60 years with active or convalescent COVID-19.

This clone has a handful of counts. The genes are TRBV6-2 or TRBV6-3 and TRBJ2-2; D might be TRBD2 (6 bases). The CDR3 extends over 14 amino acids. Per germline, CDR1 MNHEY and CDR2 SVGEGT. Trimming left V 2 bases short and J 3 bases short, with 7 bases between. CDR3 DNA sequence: TGTGCCAGCAGTTACGGGAGGTACACCGGGGAGCTGTTTTTT. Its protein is CASSYGRYTGELFF.

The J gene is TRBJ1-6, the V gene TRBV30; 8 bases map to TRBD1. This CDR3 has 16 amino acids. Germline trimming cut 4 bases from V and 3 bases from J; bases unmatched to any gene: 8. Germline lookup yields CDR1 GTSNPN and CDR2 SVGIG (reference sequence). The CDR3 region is CAWTLSGGDYNSPLHF. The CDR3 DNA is TGTGCCTGGACCCTATCAGGGGGCGACTATAATTCACCCCTCCACTTT.

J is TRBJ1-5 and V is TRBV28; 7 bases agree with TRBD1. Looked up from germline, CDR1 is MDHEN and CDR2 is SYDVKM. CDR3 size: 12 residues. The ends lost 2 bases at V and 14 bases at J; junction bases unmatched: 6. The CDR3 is CASSLAGTVKHF. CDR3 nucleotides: TGTGCCAGCAGTTTAGCCGGGACAGTTAAGCATTTT.

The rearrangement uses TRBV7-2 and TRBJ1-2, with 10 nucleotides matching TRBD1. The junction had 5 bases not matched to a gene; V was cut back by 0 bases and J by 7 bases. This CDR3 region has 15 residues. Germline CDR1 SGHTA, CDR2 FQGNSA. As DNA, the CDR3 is TGTGCCAGCAGCTTAGCGCGACAGGGGGCTAGTGGCTACACCTTC. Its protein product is CASSLARQGASGYTF. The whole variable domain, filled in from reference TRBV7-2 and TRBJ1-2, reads GAGVSQSPSNKVTEKGKDVELRCDPISGHTALYWYRQSLGQGLEFLIYFQGNSAPDKSGLPSDRFSAERTGGSVSTLTIQRTQQEDSAVYLCASSLARQGASGYTFGSGTRLTVV.

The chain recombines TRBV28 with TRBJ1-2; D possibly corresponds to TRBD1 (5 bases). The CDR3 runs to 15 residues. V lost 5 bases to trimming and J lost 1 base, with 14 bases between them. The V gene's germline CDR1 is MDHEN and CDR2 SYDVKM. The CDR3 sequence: CASSLTAGNNYGYTF. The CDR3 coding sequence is TGTGCCAGCAGTCTCACGGCAGGGAATAACTATGGCTACACCTTC.

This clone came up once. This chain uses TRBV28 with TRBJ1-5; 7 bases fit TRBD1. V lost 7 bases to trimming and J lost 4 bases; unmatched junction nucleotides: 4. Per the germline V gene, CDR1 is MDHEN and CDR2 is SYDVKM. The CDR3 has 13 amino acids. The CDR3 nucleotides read TGTGCCAGCACACAGGGGAGGAATCAGCCCCAGCATTTT. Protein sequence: CASTQGRNQPQHF.

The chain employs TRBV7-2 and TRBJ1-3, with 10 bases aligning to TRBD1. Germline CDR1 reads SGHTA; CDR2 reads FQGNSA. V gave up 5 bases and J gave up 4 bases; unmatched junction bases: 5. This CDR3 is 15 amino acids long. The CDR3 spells CASSPWTGGGNTIYF. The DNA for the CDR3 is TGTGCCAGCAGCCCTTGGACAGGGGGAGGAAACACCATATATTTT.

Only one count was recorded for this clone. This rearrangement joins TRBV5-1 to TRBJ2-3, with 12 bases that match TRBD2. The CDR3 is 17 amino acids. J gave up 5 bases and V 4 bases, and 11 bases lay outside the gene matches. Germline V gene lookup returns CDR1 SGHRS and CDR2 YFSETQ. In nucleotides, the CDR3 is TGCGCCAGCAGCCCTCAAGCGACTAGCGGGAGTGAAGATACGCAGTATTTT. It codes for CASSPQATSGSEDTQYF.